This record covers a single TCR beta chain. This sample was taken from a study of shared clonotypes between healthy human individuals. The CDR3 runs 15 residues. From germline, CDR1 is SGHNT and CDR2 YYREEE (reference sequence). V was pared by 0 bases and J by 5 bases, with 15 bases between. The method was immunoSEQ multiplex PCR; TCRdb's version includes in-frame clones alone and lacks a portion of them. Among a few million clones, 85% to 95% were seen once, and the ten largest hold 0.3% to 0.4%. The sequence was obtained from a man aged 18 to 35 in good health. Some clones in this sample may be carry-over from other donors' samples. The rearrangement joins TRBV5-4 to TRBJ2-7, with D unclear. Sequenced input: naive CD4+ T cells from PBMCs. The subset: CD45RA+ positively selected. CDR3 in amino acids: CASSLVTAEPNEQYF. DNA for the CDR3: TGTGCCAGCAGCTTGGTTACAGCCGAACCCAACGAGCAGTACTTC. The full variable domain, its missing parts supplied by reference TRBV5-4 and TRBJ2-7, is ETGVTQSPTHLIKTRGQQVTLRCSSQSGHNTVSWYQQALGQGPQFIFQYYREEENGRGNFPPRFSGLQFPNYSSELNVNALELDDSALYLCASSLVTAEPNEQYFGPGTRLTVT.